Below are 21 T cell receptor beta chains sequenced from a single sample in a study of blood T cell repertoires in COVID-19. The data were produced by immunoSEQ multiplex PCR, yet TCRdb's version contains in-frame clones alone and is incomplete. This table has hundreds of thousands of clones, 83% appearing once. Sample: peripheral blood. Receptors originate from a woman aged 70 to 79 with active or convalescent COVID-19.

This clone has a single count. This chain uses TRBV19 with TRBJ1-5; D is uncertain. Germline CDR1 is LNHDA and CDR2 is SQIVND (reference sequence). This CDR3 is 15 amino acids long. The V gene lost 2 bases and the J gene lost 2 bases, with 10 bases spanning the gap. CDR3 sequence: CASSIRGVGNQPQHF. The CDR3 coding sequence is TGTGCCAGTAGTATACGAGGTGTGGGCAATCAGCCCCAGCATTTT.

This clone has just one count. V and J are TRBV6-1 and TRBJ2-7, with 8 positions matching TRBD1. Trimming at V came to 4 bases and at J to 0 bases, leaving 17 bases not matched to a gene. Germline lookup yields CDR1 MNHNS and CDR2 SASEGT. This CDR3 contains 19 residues. In DNA form, the CDR3 reads TGTGCCAGCAGTGTAAGTGAGGGGGCAGGGGGCTCAAGCTCCTACGAGCAGTACTTC. This encodes CASSVSEGAGGSSSYEQYF.

The gene calls are TRBV27 and TRBJ2-7, with D possibly matching TRBD1 (6 bases). This CDR3 is 13 amino acids long. Looked up from germline, CDR1 is MNHEY and CDR2 is SMNVEV (reference sequence). V gave up 7 bases and J gave up 3 bases, with 13 bases separating them. CDR3 residues: CASTTGHNYEQYF. The CDR3, as DNA: TGTGCCAGCACAACGGGACACAACTACGAGCAGTACTTC.

This chain joins TRBV5-1 and TRBJ2-1, with 7 bases lining up with TRBD1. The trim removed 0 bases at V and 5 bases at J, leaving 2 bases unmatched. The CDR3 is 14 amino acids. CDR1 is SGHRS and CDR2 is YFSETQ in the germline V gene. For the CDR3, the DNA is TGCGCCAGCAGCTTGGAGGGGGCCCACAATGAGCAGTTCTTC. It codes for CASSLEGAHNEQFF.

The gene calls are TRBV2 and TRBJ1-4; tentative D call: TRBD1 (5 bases). V was cut by 10 bases and J by 2 bases, with 17 bases left in between. This CDR3 is 15 amino acids long. In germline, CDR1 is SNHLY, CDR2 FYNNEI. The CDR3 DNA sequence: TGTGCCACCCGACCTAGGGAGGGGACTAATGAAAAACTGTTTTTT. Protein product: CATRPREGTNEKLFF. Looking up the rest from reference TRBV2 and TRBJ1-4 gives the full variable domain: EPEVTQTPSHQVTQMGQEVILRCVPISNHLYFYWYRQILGQKVEFLVSFYNNEISEKSEIFDDQFSVERPDGSNFTLKIRSTKLEDSAMYFCATRPREGTNEKLFFGSGTQLSVL.

V gene TRBV5-4 combines with J gene TRBJ2-5; 8 bases agree with TRBD1. The length of the CDR3 is 15 residues. CDR1 and CDR2 from the germline V gene are SGHNT and YYREEE (reference sequence). Unmatched junction bases numbered 9, after V lost 2 bases and J lost 6 bases. The CDR3 coding sequence is TGTGCCAGCAGCTTCGTATCGGACAGGGCCAAGACCCAGTACTTC. The encoded protein is CASSFVSDRAKTQYF.

J is TRBJ1-2 and V is TRBV6-5; TRBD1 matches at 12 bases. The V gene's germline CDR1 is MNHEY and CDR2 SVGAGI. V lost 7 bases and J lost 4; bases outside the gene matches: 7. The CDR3 is 15 amino acids. CDR3 sequence reads: CASKGTGGLGYGYTF. Written as DNA, the CDR3 is TGTGCCAGCAAAGGGACAGGGGGCCTGGGCTATGGCTACACCTTC.

The rearrangement uses TRBV27 and TRBJ2-7; 8 bases are a match to TRBD2. This CDR3 has 16 amino acids. V shed 0 bases and J 4 bases; nucleotides not matched to a gene: 8. Germline assignment: CDR1 MNHEY and CDR2 SMNVEV (reference sequence). The CDR3 coding sequence is TGTGCCAGCAGTTTATCGGTAGTAGCGGGATCTTACGAGCAGTACTTC. Protein sequence: CASSLSVVAGSYEQYF.

This chain joins TRBV23-1 and TRBJ2-6; 8 positions agree with TRBD1. TRBV23-1 is recorded as an ORF, its role being uncertain. The CDR3 extends over 14 amino acids. The CDR3, as DNA: TGCGTCGACAGGGGCGCGTTCGGGGCCAACGTCCTGACTTTC. Residues: CVDRGAFGANVLTF.

About this clone itself: Since a much larger clone is just one base distant, this may be a read error. The chain uses TRBV7-2 and TRBJ1-1; 9 bases align to TRBD1. This CDR3 is 15 amino acids long. Germline V gene sequence: CDR1 SGHTA, CDR2 FQGNSA. Germline trimming cut 4 bases from V and 1 base from J; bases unmatched to any gene: 4. The CDR3 DNA reads TGTGCCAGCAGCTCCCCGACAGGGGGGAACACTGAAGCTTTCTTT. This gives the protein CASSSPTGGNTEAFF.

The V call is TRBV11-2, the J call TRBJ2-1; D not resolved. V shed 0 bases and J shed 6 bases, with 15 bases lying between them. CDR3 length equals 16 residues. Germline V gene sequence: CDR1 SGHAT, CDR2 FQNNGV. This CDR3 is CASSLDQLDTGNEQFF. DNA of the CDR3: TGTGCCAGCAGCTTAGATCAACTGGATACGGGCAATGAGCAGTTCTTC.

V is TRBV6-2 or TRBV6-3 and J is TRBJ1-2; D ambiguous. Trimming removed 2 bases at V and 5 bases at J, with 6 bases between. CDR1 and CDR2 from the germline V gene are MNHEY and SVGEGT. This CDR3 is 12 amino acids long. The CDR3 protein is CASSYATYGYTF. The CDR3 DNA reads as TGTGCCAGCAGTTACGCCACTTATGGCTACACCTTC.

This chain uses TRBV7-3 with TRBJ1-1, with D unresolved. The V gene's germline CDR1 is SGHTA and CDR2 FQGTGA. The germline V and J ends were trimmed by 2 bases and 1 base, with 5 bases remaining between them. This CDR3 is 13 amino acids long. The CDR3 nucleotides are TGTGCCAGCAGCTTACATCAGAACACTGAAGCTTTCTTT. Translation: CASSLHQNTEAFF.

The rearrangement links TRBV9 to TRBJ2-7, with 8 nucleotides matching TRBD2. CDR1 is SGDLS and CDR2 is YYNGEE in the germline V gene. V gave up 3 bases and J gave up 3 bases; unmatched junction bases: 8. The length of the CDR3 is 15 residues. For the CDR3, the DNA is TGTGCCAGCAGCGCCGCCGATGCGGGAGGCTACGAGCAGTACTTC. Protein product: CASSAADAGGYEQYF.

The chain recombines TRBV7-2 with TRBJ2-7; 8 nucleotides line up with TRBD2. Unmatched junction bases numbered 3, after V lost 2 bases and J lost 0 bases. Germline CDR1 reads SGHTA; CDR2 reads FQGNSA. The CDR3 is made up of 15 amino acids. The CDR3 nucleotides are TGTGCCAGCAGCTTAAGCGGGGGAAACTCCTACGAGCAGTACTTC. It translates to CASSLSGGNSYEQYF.

V usage is TRBV7-3 and J usage is TRBJ2-2, with 8 bases lining up with TRBD1. The CDR3 is 15 amino acids. V lost 5 bases and J lost 4; bases outside the gene matches: 6. Germline CDR1 is SGHTA and CDR2 is FQGTGA. The CDR3 is CASSQTGASTGELFF. CDR3 DNA sequence: TGTGCCAGCAGCCAGACAGGGGCCTCCACCGGGGAGCTGTTTTTT.

The V and J genes are TRBV7-8 and TRBJ2-3, with 7 bases fitting TRBD2. This CDR3 is 15 amino acids long. J was trimmed by 2 bases and V by 7 bases; bases with no gene match: 9. The germline V gene encodes CDR1 SGHVS and CDR2 FQNEAQ. DNA of the CDR3: TGTGCCAGCACGTGGACTAGATCCCTCACAGATACGCAGTATTTT. Its protein is CASTWTRSLTDTQYF.

The chain is built from TRBV7-9 and TRBJ2-3, with TRBD1 matching over 7 bases. V was clipped by 5 bases and J by 0 bases; unmatched bases: 5. Per germline, CDR1 SEHNR and CDR2 FQNEAQ (reference sequence). The CDR3 has 15 amino acids. CDR3 nucleotides: TGTGCCAGCAGCCCTCAGGGGGTCAGCACAGATACGCAGTATTTT. Translating it yields CASSPQGVSTDTQYF.

The gene calls are TRBV2 and TRBJ1-2; 7 bases line up with TRBD1. The CDR3 is 12 residues long. Germline assignment: CDR1 SNHLY and CDR2 FYNNEI. The junction had 3 bases not matched to a gene; V was cut back by 8 bases and J by 3 bases. The CDR3 loop reads CASAGQYYGYTF. The CDR3, as DNA: TGTGCCAGCGCGGGACAGTACTATGGCTACACCTTC. Drawing the rest from reference TRBV2 and TRBJ1-2, the complete variable domain is EPEVTQTPSHQVTQMGQEVILRCVPISNHLYFYWYRQILGQKVEFLVSFYNNEISEKSEIFDDQFSVERPDGSNFTLKIRSTKLEDSAMYFCASAGQYYGYTFGSGTRLTVV.

V and J are TRBV2 and TRBJ2-1, with D possibly being TRBD2 (5 bases). Germline assignment: CDR1 SNHLY and CDR2 FYNNEI. The CDR3 is 14 residues long. V was trimmed by 5 bases and J by 9 bases, leaving 17 bases between them. The CDR3 spells CASSLATSFGEQFF. CDR3 sequence (DNA): TGTGCCAGCAGTCTCGCTACTAGTTTCGGTGAGCAGTTCTTC.

The CDR3 spells CASSSHRARGSYNEQFF. CDR3 nucleotides: TGTGCCAGCAGCTCCCACAGGGCCAGGGGCTCCTACAATGAGCAGTTCTTC. J is TRBJ2-1 and V is TRBV7-9, with D perhaps TRBD1 (6 bases). Germline-derived CDR1 and CDR2 are SEHNR and FQNEAQ (reference sequence). The V gene lost 4 bases and the J gene lost 0 bases, with 16 bases spanning the gap. The CDR3 covers 17 residues.